The 3 T cell receptor beta chains in this list originate from one sample, sequenced in a study of blood T cell repertoires in COVID-19. TCRdb keeps only in-frame clones here, not all; method: immunoSEQ multiplex PCR. The data contain 130,000 to 150,000 clones, approximately 87% of them singletons. Sequenced input: peripheral blood. The receptors shown here come from a woman between 45 and 60 years old with active or convalescent COVID-19.

The CDR3 sequence: CASSQDRGHPLRDYGYTF. The CDR3, as DNA: TGTGCCAGCAGCCAAGATAGGGGGCATCCCCTACGGGACTATGGCTACACCTTC. The V and J genes are TRBV14 and TRBJ1-2; 7 nucleotides match TRBD1. Trimming at V came to 0 bases and at J to 3 bases, leaving 13 bases not matched to a gene. Germline assignment: CDR1 SGHDN and CDR2 FVKESK. There are 18 residues in the CDR3.

CDR3 amino acids: CASRNRNRGPYEQYF. The CDR3 bases are TGTGCCAGCAGGAACAGAAACAGGGGACCCTACGAGCAGTACTTC. The genes are TRBV6-5 and TRBJ2-7; TRBD1 matches at 7 bases. The CDR3 is 15 residues long. Unmatched junction bases numbered 10, after V lost 6 bases and J lost 2 bases. Germline V gives CDR1 MNHEY, CDR2 SVGAGI.

The chain carries TRBV2 and TRBJ2-1, with 9 bases that match TRBD2. Per the germline V gene, CDR1 is SNHLY and CDR2 is FYNNEI. After removal of 5 bases from V and 3 bases from J, the junction contained 2 bases not matched to a gene. The CDR3 is 14 amino acids. The CDR3 spells CASSQTSGYNEQFF. In nucleotides, the CDR3 is TGTGCCAGCAGTCAGACTAGCGGCTACAATGAGCAGTTCTTC.